This T cell receptor (beta chain) was captured by sequencing in a study of post-analysis software for immune sequencing data (dated by TCRdb to 2013 to 2016). With regard to the full study: Disease courses on record covered relapsing-remitting, secondary progressive and progressive-relapsing multiple sclerosis, though some patients had no subtype annotation. A subset of samples was prepared in parallel using single-end sample barcoding, then pooled and co-amplified after Illumina adapter ligation. The patient repertoires were set against 11 previously published healthy control repertoires from donors whose ages ranged from about 6 to 26 years. Results the study describes overall, beyond this receptor: Compared with controls, multiple sclerosis patients had significantly lower normalized Chao1 diversity, a finding suggesting substantial peripheral T-cell clonal expansion. The multiple sclerosis patient group was slightly younger than the control group. Direct clustering with F measure revealed strong co-clustering of samples prepared in the same batch, which led to a batch-effect correction. A handful of TRBV segments, including TRBV5-6, TRBV5-1 and TRBV20-1, were significantly more frequent in patients than controls.

In this sample, this clonotype turned up a few times. Its specific antigen is unknown. No qualities accompany the bases; no much larger clone lies one base away. The trim is 5 bases for V and 6 bases for J, with a gap of 11 bases between the germline ends. CDR3 length: 13 amino acids, cysteine to phenylalanine. The DNA shown is the 39-base CDR3, in frame from base 1. CDR1 and CDR2, per the germline V gene, are SGHTA and FQGNSA. TCR beta repertoires were profiled from peripheral blood of 10 to 15 young patients with multiple sclerosis to demonstrate the VDJtools post-analysis software. The patients with multiple sclerosis were children and adolescents between roughly 6 and 17 years of age. Receptor amplification or capture employed PCR. Sequencing instrument: Illumina HiSeq 2500. To reduce PCR and sequencing biases, unique molecular identifiers were incorporated into the TCR beta cDNA libraries. Every 1 to 10 million input T cells yielded 500,000 or so cDNA molecules, meaning each molecule approximated one T cell. Patient libraries were prepared and sequenced with the same protocol used for the earlier healthy control dataset. Within a given batch, samples were prepared together, multiplexed and sequenced on the same HiSeq lane. On the study's bioinformatics: MIGEC handled the raw barcoded reads, throwing out single-read molecular identifier groups before consensus assembly and CDR3 extraction. Clonotype tables were post-analysed with VDJtools, and diversity was normalized by down-sampling all datasets to the smallest sample size. Repertoire overlap clustering matched CDR3 amino acid but not nucleotide sequences to correct batch-related cross-sample contamination. Clones were called with MiXCR by TCRdb after fastp trimmed the public reads at Q25, and only in-frame beta chains were retained. Identical CDR3 proteins give one entry, which carries the most common genes and DNA. For this entry, the V and J calls and clone size follow TCRdb and not the study's own pipeline. The sample table lists around 700,000 distinct CDR3 sequences, 55% to 60% of them with a count of one. The top ten hold about 11% of the sample.

Specimen: blood. The chain is assembled from TRBV7-2 and TRBJ2-1, with a weak D call of TRBD2 (5 bases match). This TCR derives from a girl aged 2 to 10 with multiple sclerosis. The DNA sequence is given as TGTGCCAGCAGCACAGATCGGGGCAATGAGCAGTTCTTC. This encodes CASSTDRGNEQFF. With the rest looked up from the reference TRBV7-2 and TRBJ2-1 genes rather than sequenced, the full variable domain is GAGVSQSPSNKVTEKGKDVELRCDPISGHTALYWYRQSLGQGLEFLIYFQGNSAPDKSGLPSDRFSAERTGGSVSTLTIQRTQQEDSAVYLCASSTDRGNEQFFGPGTRLTVL.